The 14 T cell receptor beta chains given below trace back to one sample, sequenced in a study of blood T cell repertoires in COVID-19. Only in-frame clones appear in the TCRdb table, and some are missing; sequencing was by immunoSEQ multiplex PCR. The data contain 330,000 or so clones, roughly nine tenths of them singletons. The sample comprised PBMCs or T cells enriched from blood (not recorded which). These receptors were obtained from a woman aged 30 to 39 who had recovered from COVID-19.

This clone is a singleton in its sample. The junction departs from the called germline gene at one end, perhaps through a read error. The chain is built from TRBV6-5 and TRBJ1-4; possible D gene TRBD1, 5 bases. Looked up from germline, CDR1 is MNHEY and CDR2 is SVGAGI. The CDR3 is 15 residues long. The chain's CDR3 is CASIYSLGHDEKLFF. The CDR3 nucleotides read TGTGCCAGCATTTACTCTTTGGGGCATGATGAAAAACTGTTTTTT.

The chain couples TRBV11-2 to TRBJ2-2, with 8 positions matching TRBD2. The CDR3 spans 13 residues. J gave up 6 bases and V 5 bases, and 2 bases lay outside the gene matches. CDR1 is SGHAT and CDR2 is FQNNGV in the germline V gene. Here the CDR3 DNA reads TGTGCCAGCAGCCGGGGGGGGTCCGGGGAGCTGTTTTTT. Amino acid sequence: CASSRGGSGELFF.

The chain combines TRBV2 with TRBJ1-4; 12 nucleotides agree with TRBD1. The CDR3 length is 15 residues. CDR1 and CDR2 (germline): SNHLY, FYNNEI. Losses at the gene ends were 8 bases for V and 5 bases for J; bases not matched to a gene: 6. The DNA of the CDR3 is TGTGCCAGCTCGGGACAGGGGGCCGTGAATGAAAAACTGTTTTTT. This gives the protein CASSGQGAVNEKLFF.

In the case of this clone: The sample has other DNA sequences that encode this CDR3 too. The chain is built from TRBV18 and TRBJ1-2, with TRBD1 identical over 8 bases. The CDR3 is 15 residues long. Per the germline V gene, CDR1 is KGHSH and CDR2 is LQKENI. V gave up 2 bases and J gave up 0 bases; unmatched junction bases: 2. CDR3 protein: CASSPGTGSNYGYTF. The DNA of the CDR3 is TGTGCCAGCTCACCAGGGACAGGTTCTAACTATGGCTACACCTTC.

The J gene is TRBJ2-7, the V gene TRBV6-5; D perhaps matches TRBD1 (5 bases). This CDR3 spans 14 amino acids. The germline V gene encodes CDR1 MNHEY and CDR2 SVGAGI. Trimming removed 2 bases at V and 1 base at J, with 9 bases between. Written as DNA, the CDR3 is TGTGCCAGCAGTTACAGGGGAATTTCCTACGAGCAGTACTTC. This encodes CASSYRGISYEQYF.

The genes are TRBV4-3 and TRBJ2-3; the match to TRBD2 covers 12 bases. The CDR3 contains 17 residues. The V and J ends lost 1 base and 2 bases, in that order; junction bases with no gene match: 4. The germline CDR1 and CDR2 sequences are LGHNA and YSLEER. Here the CDR3 reads CASSQAASGRATDTQYF. The DNA for the CDR3 is TGCGCCAGCAGCCAAGCTGCTAGCGGGAGGGCCACAGATACGCAGTATTTT.

This clone was seen just once. The chain is built from TRBV27 and TRBJ1-2; TRBD1 matches at 9 bases. Germline V gene data show CDR1 as MNHEY and CDR2 as SMNVEV (reference sequence). The V segment lost 4 bases and the J segment 5 bases; nucleotides outside the gene matches: 5. This CDR3 is built from 14 residues. Written as DNA, the CDR3 is TGTGCCAGCAGTTGGACCGGGACAGGGTATGGCTACACCTTC. Translated: CASSWTGTGYGYTF.

The CDR3 nucleotides are TGTGCCAGCAGCTTATCTAGCGCGAGGAGCTCCTACAATGAGCAGTTCTTC. Its translation: CASSLSSARSSYNEQFF. The chain combines TRBV7-2 with TRBJ2-1; D perhaps matches TRBD2 (6 bases). This CDR3 has 17 residues. Germline assignment: CDR1 SGHTA and CDR2 FQGNSA. Trimming stripped 2 bases from V and 0 bases from J, with 14 bases between.

The rearrangement uses TRBV4-3 and TRBJ2-7, with D perhaps matching TRBD1 (6 bases). The CDR3 extends over 15 amino acids. Trimming cost V 3 bases and J 3 bases, with 15 bases left between them. Germline CDR1 reads LGHNA; CDR2 reads YSLEER. The CDR3 bases are TGCGCCAGCAGCCAGGATTTGACCAGGGGCTACGAGCAGTACTTC. This translates into CASSQDLTRGYEQYF.

This clone was detected once. The chain couples TRBV7-2 to TRBJ1-2, with D unclear. V lost 5 bases and J 4 bases, leaving 8 bases between the germline ends. The CDR3 spans 12 residues. Per the germline V gene, CDR1 is SGHTA and CDR2 is FQGNSA. CDR3 protein: CASSIYSYGYTF. In DNA, the CDR3 is TGTGCCAGCAGCATATATTCCTATGGCTACACCTTC. The variable domain in full, completed from reference TRBV7-2 and TRBJ1-2, reads GAGVSQSPSNKVTEKGKDVELRCDPISGHTALYWYRQSLGQGLEFLIYFQGNSAPDKSGLPSDRFSAERTGGSVSTLTIQRTQQEDSAVYLCASSIYSYGYTFGSGTRLTVV.

As concerns this clone: Other DNA variants within this sample encode the same CDR3. This chain joins TRBV7-9 and TRBJ1-3; D unclear. Trimming took 2 bases from V and 4 from J, leaving 6 bases between them. This CDR3 spans 13 amino acids. Germline-derived CDR1 and CDR2 are SEHNR and FQNEAQ (reference sequence). CDR3 DNA: TGTGCCAGCAGCTTAAGCTCCGGAAACACCATATATTTT. As protein: CASSLSSGNTIYF.

The J gene is TRBJ2-7, the V gene TRBV6-5; D is possibly TRBD1 (5 bases). The CDR3 is 13 amino acids. V lost 6 bases to trimming and J lost 2 bases, with 11 bases between them. The germline V gene encodes CDR1 MNHEY and CDR2 SVGAGI. The CDR3 protein is CASSPIGAYEQYF. CDR3 DNA sequence: TGTGCCAGCAGCCCGATAGGGGCCTACGAGCAGTACTTC.

V gene TRBV27 combines with J gene TRBJ2-1, with D perhaps TRBD1 (7 bases). CDR1 and CDR2 from the germline V gene are MNHEY and SMNVEV (reference sequence). There are 15 residues in the CDR3. V lost 6 bases to trimming and J lost 6 bases, with 18 bases between them. Here the CDR3 reads CASRRRQGGFNEQFF. The DNA for the CDR3 is TGTGCCAGCAGACGACGACAGGGAGGTTTCAATGAGCAGTTCTTC.

This sequence joins TRBV3-1 (or the pseudogene TRBV3-2) and TRBJ1-5; D is undetermined. V was cut by 3 bases and J by 4 bases, with 13 bases left in between. The CDR3 has 15 residues. Germline-derived CDR1 and CDR2 are LGHDT and YNNKEL (reference sequence). This chain's CDR3 is CASSQDGVGNQPQHF. CDR3 nucleotides: TGTGCCAGCAGCCAGGACGGGGTGGGGAATCAGCCCCAGCATTTT.